This T cell receptor (beta chain) was captured in a study of blood T cell repertoires in COVID-19. In the study overall: The United States, Italy and Spain provided the acute and convalescent COVID-19 samples. From T cells, B-cell-depleted T cells, or PBMCs came the material, which was cDNA or gDNA.

How the authors handled the data: Reference gene primers were amplified, and this amplification served to estimate nucleated cell counts. This table comes from immunoSEQ multiplex PCR, and its TCRdb copy is limited to in-frame clones, with some not included. The V and J calls and the clone size are those of that table, but D and trimming were determined from the DNA. The sample records roughly 63,000 clones, about 91% being singletons. The CDR3 sequence is 11 residues long. Losses at the gene ends were 6 bases for V and 6 bases for J; bases not matched to a gene: 2. Germline CDR1 and CDR2: MGHDK and SYGVNS.

The sample comprised peripheral blood. The rearrangement joins TRBV25-1 to TRBJ2-7; 7 nucleotides agree with TRBD2. This TCR was recovered from a man in his fifties with active COVID-19. This CDR3 reads CASRPGGEQYF. DNA for the CDR3: TGTGCCAGCAGGCCGGGGGGCGAGCAGTACTTC.